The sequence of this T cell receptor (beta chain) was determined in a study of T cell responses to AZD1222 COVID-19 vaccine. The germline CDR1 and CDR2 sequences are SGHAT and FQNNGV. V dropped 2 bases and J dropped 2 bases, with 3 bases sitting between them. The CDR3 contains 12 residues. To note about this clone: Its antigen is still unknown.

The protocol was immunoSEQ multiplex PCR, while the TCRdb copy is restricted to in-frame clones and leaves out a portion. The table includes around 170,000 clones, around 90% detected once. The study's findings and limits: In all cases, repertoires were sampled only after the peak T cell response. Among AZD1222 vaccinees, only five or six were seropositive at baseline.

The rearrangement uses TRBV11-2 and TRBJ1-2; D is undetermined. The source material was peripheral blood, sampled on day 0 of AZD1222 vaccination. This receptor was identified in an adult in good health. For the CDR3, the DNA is TGTGCCAGCAGCTTATACAACTATGGCTACACCTTC. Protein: CASSLYNYGYTF.